This T cell receptor (beta chain) originates from a study of blood T cell repertoires in COVID-19. Study-wide context: Both acute and convalescent COVID-19 samples were obtained from the United States, Italy and Spain. PBMCs, B-cell-depleted T cells, or T cells were the source of the cDNA or gDNA that made up the material.

The germline V gene encodes CDR1 SGHKS and CDR2 YYEKEE (reference sequence). The CDR3 sequence is 15 residues long. Trimming pared 0 bases from V and 2 bases from J, leaving 12 bases between. Original processing methods: It was from reference gene primer amplification that nucleated cell counts were estimated. Clones were read by immunoSEQ multiplex PCR, and TCRdb kept only the in-frame ones, dropping some. From that table come the V and J calls and clone size; the DNA was used to work out D and trimming. The table has under 100,000 clones, roughly 84% seen once. Enrolled during active infection, Seattle patients were then followed longitudinally.

The genes are TRBV5-5 and TRBJ2-7, with D perhaps matching TRBD2 (5 bases). The receptor's source is a woman of 80 years or more with COVID-19, enrolled during active disease. The material sequenced was peripheral blood. This CDR3 is CASSLASTVAYEQYF. The CDR3 DNA is TGTGCCAGCAGCTTGGCTAGCACCGTAGCCTACGAGCAGTACTTC.